This T cell receptor (beta chain) was documented in a study of OX40 agonist ivuxolimab in advanced cancers. Study background: Patients were dosed with the agonistic anti-OX40 (CD134) antibody ivuxolimab. Overall study findings and caveats: Low normalized T-cell clonal expansion also characterized some of the nonresponders.

Remarks on this clone: Its antigen is unidentified.

Profiling relied on immunoSEQ multiplex PCR, and the TCRdb table lists in-frame clones only, not all of them. The sample lists tens of thousands of clones; 90% to 95% were seen once. The CDR3 has 12 residues. Trimming took off 6 bases at V and 9 bases at J, with 12 bases between the two ends. In germline, CDR1 is MNHNY, CDR2 SVGAGI (reference sequence). The receptor's source is an adult with an advanced solid tumor such as melanoma, head and neck, liver or kidney cancer. The source was CD4+ or CD8+ T cells sorted from blood, collected in a trial of the OX40 agonist ivuxolimab. The V and J genes are TRBV6-6 and TRBJ2-1; D remains ambiguous. CDR3 nucleotide sequence: TGTGCCAGCAGCTCCTCTGGATTTGAGCAGTTCTTC. This sequence encodes CASSSSGFEQFF.